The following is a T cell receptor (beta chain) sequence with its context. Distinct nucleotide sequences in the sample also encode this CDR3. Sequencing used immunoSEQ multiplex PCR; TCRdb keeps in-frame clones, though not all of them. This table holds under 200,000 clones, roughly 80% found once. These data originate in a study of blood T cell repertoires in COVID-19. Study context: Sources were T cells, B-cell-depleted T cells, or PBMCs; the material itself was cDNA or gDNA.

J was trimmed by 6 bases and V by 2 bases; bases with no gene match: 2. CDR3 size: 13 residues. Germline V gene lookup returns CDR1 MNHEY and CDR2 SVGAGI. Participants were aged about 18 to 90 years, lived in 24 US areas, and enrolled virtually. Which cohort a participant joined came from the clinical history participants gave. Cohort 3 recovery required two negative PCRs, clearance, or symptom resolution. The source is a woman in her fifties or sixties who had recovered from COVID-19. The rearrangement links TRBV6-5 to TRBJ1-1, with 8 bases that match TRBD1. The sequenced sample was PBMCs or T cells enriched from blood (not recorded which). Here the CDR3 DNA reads TGTGCCAGCAGTTACCGACAGGGGTCTGAAGCTTTCTTT. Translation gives CASSYRQGSEAFF.